The 19 T cell receptor beta chains below were found in one sample sequenced in a study of PD-L1 blockade in urothelial cancer. The table came from immunoSEQ multiplex PCR; TCRdb's copy has only in-frame clones and leaves some out. The repertoire includes about 130,000 clones, about 83% of them detected once, and 2.4% sits in the top ten. The time point here: peripheral blood 6 weeks after treatment start. The specimen was PBMCs, collected around atezolizumab (anti-PD-L1) treatment. These TCRs come from a man aged 45-65 years with urothelial cancer.

The chain employs TRBV6-5 and TRBJ1-5, with 10 bases fitting TRBD1. V lost 5 bases to trimming and J lost 2 bases; unmatched junction nucleotides: 3. Germline values: CDR1 MNHEY, CDR2 SVGAGI. The CDR3 extends over 15 amino acids. The CDR3 nucleotides are TGTGCCAGCAGTCCCGGGACAGGGGGCAATCAGCCCCAGCATTTT. Protein: CASSPGTGGNQPQHF.

By its share, this clone is medium-sized. The chain combines TRBV7-9 with TRBJ1-1; TRBD1 is a possible D gene (5 bases). V was trimmed by 4 bases and J by 0 bases, leaving 12 bases between them. The CDR3 is made up of 15 amino acids. Per the germline V gene, CDR1 is SEHNR and CDR2 is FQNEAQ (reference sequence). In nucleotides, the CDR3 is TGTGCCAGCAGCTGGGGGGGAGACATGAACACTGAAGCTTTCTTT. Its translation: CASSWGGDMNTEAFF.

The chain has TRBV2 and TRBJ2-3, with D possibly TRBD2 on 6 matching bases. The V gene's germline CDR1 is SNHLY and CDR2 FYNNEI. V dropped 6 bases and J dropped 1 base, with 11 bases sitting between them. CDR3 length: 14 residues. This chain's CDR3 is CASREGPGTDTQYF. The DNA for the CDR3 is TGTGCCAGCAGGGAGGGGCCCGGCACAGATACGCAGTATTTT.

The rearrangement uses TRBV28 and TRBJ2-1; 9 bases align to TRBD1. CDR1 is MDHEN and CDR2 is SYDVKM in the germline V gene. With 8 bases clipped from V and 8 bases from J, the junction kept 19 bases outside the gene matches. The CDR3 is made up of 17 amino acids. The DNA of the CDR3 is TGTGCCAGCCATTTTGGCGGACAGGGGAAGCGTTTCCATGAGCAGTTCTTC. It translates to CASHFGGQGKRFHEQFF.

The rearrangement links TRBV4-1 to TRBJ2-3; D is ambiguous. CDR1 is MGHRA and CDR2 is YSYEKL in the germline V gene. Deletions cut 2 bases from V and 0 bases from J, with 12 bases between. The CDR3 is 16 residues long. In nucleotides, the CDR3 is TGCGCCAGCAGCCAAACCAGGCGATCTAGCACAGATACGCAGTATTTT. Its translation is CASSQTRRSSTDTQYF.

The chain combines TRBV19 with TRBJ1-1; a weak D match, TRBD1 (6 bases). The V gene's germline CDR1 is LNHDA and CDR2 SQIVND (reference sequence). This CDR3 is 13 amino acids long. Between the trimmed V and J ends, which lost 4 bases and 6 bases, there was a span of 12 bases. The CDR3 nucleotides read TGTGCCAGTAGTAACGTACAGGGCCCTGAAGCTTTCTTT. Translating gives CASSNVQGPEAFF.

This clone was observed once. V is TRBV4-1 and J is TRBJ2-6, with TRBD2 as a possible D gene (5 bases). There are 17 residues in the CDR3. Trimming took off 0 bases at V and 0 bases at J, with 9 bases between the two ends. Germline loops: CDR1 MGHRA, CDR2 YSYEKL. The CDR3 protein is CASSQDRRGSGANVLTF. CDR3 DNA sequence: TGCGCCAGCAGCCAAGATCGTCGGGGCTCTGGGGCCAACGTCCTGACTTTC.

The chain uses TRBV19 and TRBJ1-5, with D uncertain. The CDR3 length is 14 residues. Germline V lookup: CDR1 LNHDA, CDR2 SQIVND (reference sequence). Trimming pared 4 bases from V and 0 bases from J, leaving 7 bases between. The chain's CDR3 is CASSTVASNQPQHF. The CDR3 region has the DNA TGTGCCAGTAGTACGGTAGCTAGCAATCAGCCCCAGCATTTT.

This chain links TRBV28 with TRBJ2-2; 11 bases line up with TRBD2. The germline V gene encodes CDR1 MDHEN and CDR2 SYDVKM. The CDR3 length is 17 residues. The trim removed 4 bases at V and 5 bases at J, leaving 9 bases unmatched. The CDR3 DNA follows: TGTGCCAGCAGTTCCACAACTAGCGGGAGTTGGACCGGGGAGCTGTTTTTT. This encodes CASSSTTSGSWTGELFF.

The chain carries TRBV5-5 and TRBJ1-2, with D tentatively TRBD1 (5 bases). V dropped 3 bases and J dropped 1 base, with 13 bases sitting between them. The germline gives CDR1 SGHKS, CDR2 YYEKEE (reference sequence). The CDR3 sequence is 15 residues long. CDR3 sequence: CASSSTGNYNYGYTF. CDR3 sequence (DNA): TGTGCCAGCAGCTCTACAGGAAATTATAACTATGGCTACACCTTC.

This clone occurred a few times. V gene TRBV7-2 combines with J gene TRBJ1-5, with D unresolved. Germline lookup yields CDR1 SGHTA and CDR2 FQGNSA. With 1 base removed from V and 0 bases from J, the gap between germline ends came to 7 bases. The CDR3 is 15 residues long. Here the CDR3 DNA reads TGTGCCAGCAGCTTAGACAGCACTAGCAATCAGCCCCAGCATTTT. This translates into CASSLDSTSNQPQHF.

The CDR3 protein is CASSSGLAGVREQYF. The CDR3 region has the DNA TGTGCCAGCAGCTCGGGACTAGCGGGTGTAAGGGAGCAGTACTTC. The chain couples TRBV7-9 to TRBJ2-7, with 12 nucleotides matching TRBD2. The CDR3 contains 15 residues. V was pared by 4 bases and J by 7 bases, with 8 bases of the junction left unmatched. The germline gives CDR1 SEHNR, CDR2 FQNEAQ (reference sequence).

The V gene is TRBV18, the J gene TRBJ2-7; TRBD2 agrees at 11 bases. The CDR3 contains 15 residues. V shed 3 bases and J 0 bases; nucleotides not matched to a gene: 1. Looked up from germline, CDR1 is KGHSH and CDR2 is LQKENI. The CDR3 region is CASSPTSGSSYEQYF. The CDR3 coding sequence is TGTGCCAGCTCACCCACTAGCGGGAGCTCCTACGAGCAGTACTTC.

This sequence joins TRBV30 and TRBJ2-2; 8 nucleotides line up with TRBD2. This CDR3 region has 13 residues. CDR1 is GTSNPN and CDR2 is SVGIG in the germline V gene (reference sequence). J gave up 0 bases and V 8 bases, and 2 bases lay outside the gene matches. Written as DNA, the CDR3 is TGTGCCGGTAGCGGGGCGAACACCGGGGAGCTGTTTTTT. It yields the protein CAGSGANTGELFF.

This sequence joins TRBV7-9 and TRBJ2-1, with 11 bases lining up with TRBD2. CDR1 is SEHNR and CDR2 is FQNEAQ in the germline V gene (reference sequence). There are 15 residues in the CDR3. V gave up 1 base and J gave up 7 bases; unmatched junction bases: 3. The CDR3 here is CASSLELAGANEQFF. Written as DNA, the CDR3 is TGTGCCAGCAGCTTAGAACTAGCGGGAGCGAATGAGCAGTTCTTC.

This clone is a singleton in its sample. The CDR3 region is CASSDRGHEQYF. DNA for the CDR3: TGTGCCAGCAGCGACAGGGGCCACGAGCAGTACTTC. The chain recombines TRBV7-2 with TRBJ2-7; 8 nucleotides match TRBD1. CDR1 is SGHTA and CDR2 is FQGNSA in the germline V gene. This CDR3 spans 12 amino acids. The J segment lost 5 bases and the V segment lost 5 bases, leaving 2 bases of the junction unmatched.

The chain links TRBV5-6 to TRBJ1-2; 9 bases align to TRBD1. The CDR3 spans 14 residues. Unmatched junction bases numbered 3, after V lost 2 bases and J lost 4 bases. The germline V gene encodes CDR1 SGHDT and CDR2 YYEEEE. In DNA, the CDR3 is TGTGCCAGCAGCTTACCGACAGGGGGCTATGGCTACACCTTC. This encodes CASSLPTGGYGYTF.

The chain has TRBV9 and TRBJ2-7; D unclear. The CDR3 totals 14 residues. In germline, CDR1 is SGDLS, CDR2 YYNGEE. Trimming pared 2 bases from V and 5 bases from J, leaving 14 bases between. The CDR3 region is CASSVSTMQDEQYF. DNA of the CDR3: TGTGCCAGCAGCGTCTCTACCATGCAGGACGAGCAGTACTTC.

The rearrangement links TRBV4-1 to TRBJ2-3, with D possibly matching TRBD2 (5 bases). In germline, CDR1 is MGHRA, CDR2 YSYEKL. The CDR3 contains 15 residues. V was cut by 1 base and J by 1 base, with 9 bases left in between. CDR3 residues: CASSQGGYRTDTQYF. In DNA form, the CDR3 reads TGCGCCAGCAGCCAAGGCGGGTACCGCACAGATACGCAGTATTTT.